This TCR beta chain was documented in a study of beta chain features in type 1 diabetes. This CDR3 spans 15 amino acids. The ends lost 4 bases at V and 0 bases at J; junction bases unmatched: 6. Germline-derived CDR1 and CDR2 are SGHDT and YYEEEE. A few counts support this clone. Expressed TCRB transcripts got sequenced, as all isolated RNA was reverse transcribed. Assay: immunoSEQ multiplex PCR; the TCRdb copy retains only in-frame clones and omits some. The sample has 300,000 to 400,000 clones, approximately 10% seen once. The chain joins TRBV5-6 to TRBJ2-7; 8 bases align to TRBD1. The receptor's source is a woman aged 25 to 39 in good health. Sequenced: naive CD4+ T cells from blood. The CDR3 bases are TGTGCCAGCAGCAGGGGACAGGAGTTCTCCTACGAGCAGTACTTC. Translation: CASSRGQEFSYEQYF.